The clone carrying this TCR beta chain has just a few counts. This sample was included in a study of spatial heterogeneity in lung cancer. Overall study: Where they were available, follow-up PBMC samples were sequenced, at a median of about two years after resection.

This CDR3 has 16 amino acids. Indicated time point: blood at routine non-recurrence follow-up after resection. Sequencing of whole RNA from tumor, nontumor lung or frozen PBMC involved no sorting. TCRdb fed the 5' RACE reads into MiXCR, producing one record per CDR3 protein. This table holds about 52,000 distinct CDR3 sequences, more than 6.5% found once. The TCR was taken from a female donor with early-stage non-small cell lung cancer. This chain links TRBV21-1 with TRBJ2-7; the listed D gene, TRBD1, was not tested against the DNA. TRBV21-1 is tagged as a pseudogene. Sample: PBMCs, taken at follow-up. The DNA of the CDR3 is TGTGCCAGCAGCGGATCCGGGGGACAGGGGGCTCCCGAGCAGTACTTC. This encodes CASSGSGGQGAPEQYF.